These T cell receptor beta chains were read from a single sample in a study of graft-versus-host responses after intestinal transplantation. Profiled with immunoSEQ multiplex PCR; TCRdb holds only in-frame clones, not every one. The sample records 73,000 or so clones, around 87% being singletons. For these receptors, no antigen is known. Here the sequenced sample was unstimulated CD8+ T cells sorted from spleen or lymph node cells, taken before transplant. These receptors were taken from a human donor who was the organ donor for an intestinal transplant. The CDR3 runs from the conserved cysteine through the conserved F or W. D genes are given only for firm matches. Some rows mark clone size as missing; the rest say once, few, many or name a class of expanded clone.

J gene,V gene,clone size,D gene,CDR3 protein,CDR3 DNA
TRBJ1-2,TRBV2,.,TRBD1,CASSDPGTGQDGYTF,TGTGCCAGCAGCGACCCCGGGACAGGGCAGGATGGCTACACCTTC
TRBJ1-3,TRBV6-1,.,.,CASSEEGGSGNTIYF,TGTGCCAGCAGTGAAGAAGGGGGCTCTGGAAACACCATATATTTT
TRBJ1-2,TRBV19,.,TRBD1,CASSWGTGGVGYTF,TGTGCCAGTAGTTGGGGGACAGGGGGCGTTGGCTACACCTTC
TRBJ2-1,TRBV7-8,.,TRBD2,CASSLSGGPSYNEQFF,TGTGCCAGCAGCTTAAGCGGGGGGCCCTCCTACAATGAGCAGTTCTTC
TRBJ1-2,TRBV5-6,once,.,CASSLARGTSNYGYTF,TGTGCCAGCAGCTTGGCGCGGGGCACCTCTAACTATGGCTACACCTTC
TRBJ1-2,TRBV25-1,.,.,CASSEYQGLGYTF,TGTGCCAGCAGTGAATATCAGGGGTTGGGCTACACCTTC
TRBJ1-2,TRBV11-2,.,.,CASSPLGGDYGYTF,TGTGCCAGCAGCCCTCTGGGGGGTGACTATGGCTACACCTTC
TRBJ1-2,TRBV5-4,.,.,CASSSGFPGYTF,TGTGCCAGCAGCTCAGGCTTCCCTGGCTACACCTTC
TRBJ1-1,TRBV5-6,.,.,CASSLQGRNTEAFF,TGTGCCAGCAGCTTGCAGGGCCGGAACACTGAAGCTTTCTTT
TRBJ2-3,TRBV28,.,.,CASSFADTQYF,TGTGCCAGCAGTTTTGCGGATACGCAGTATTTT
TRBJ1-6,TRBV13,.,TRBD1,CASSHTSGGSYNSPLHF,TGTGCCAGCAGCCACACCTCAGGGGGCTCCTATAATTCACCCCTCCACTTT
TRBJ1-3,TRBV6-1,few,.,CASSEETGASGNTIYF,TGTGCCAGCAGTGAGGAGACTGGCGCCTCTGGAAACACCATATATTTT
TRBJ2-1,TRBV28,.,.,CASSLFSGGEQFF,TGTGCCAGCAGTTTATTTTCGGGTGGTGAGCAGTTCTTC
TRBJ2-3,TRBV5-6,.,.,CASSLTVSTDTQYF,TGTGCCAGCAGCTTGACAGTTTCCACAGATACGCAGTATTTT
TRBJ2-5,TRBV7-8,.,TRBD2,CASSPDRGLEQETQYF,TGTGCCAGCAGCCCCGACCGGGGACTAGAGCAAGAGACCCAGTACTTC
TRBJ1-4,TRBV9,.,.,CASSVGGRGEKLFF,TGTGCCAGCAGCGTAGGTGGACGGGGAGAAAAACTGTTTTTT
TRBJ1-6,TRBV28,.,TRBD1,CASSTDREGSPLHF,TGTGCCAGCAGTACGGACAGGGAAGGTTCACCCCTCCACTTT
TRBJ1-3,TRBV14,.,.,CASSPFGVNTIYF,TGTGCCAGCAGCCCCTTCGGGGTGAACACCATATATTTT
TRBJ2-3,TRBV25-1,.,.,CASSEGGSLDTQYF,TGTGCCAGCAGTGAAGGCGGCTCCCTTGATACGCAGTATTTT
TRBJ2-2,TRBV4-2,.,TRBD2,CASSPLGLAGNTGELFF,TGTGCCAGCAGTCCCTTGGGACTAGCGGGGAACACCGGGGAGCTGTTTTTT
TRBJ2-3,TRBV6-4,few,.,CASSLTATDTQYF,TGTGCCAGCAGTCTGACTGCCACAGATACGCAGTATTTT
TRBJ1-5,TRBV28,.,TRBD1,CASSFRAGGSNQPQHF,TGTGCCAGCAGTTTTAGGGCAGGGGGATCTAATCAGCCCCAGCATTTT
TRBJ1-5,TRBV28,.,TRBD1,CASSFIQGANQPQHF,TGTGCCAGCAGTTTTATACAGGGGGCGAATCAGCCCCAGCATTTT
TRBJ1-2,TRBV13,.,TRBD1,CASSPGTGPNYGYTF,TGTGCCAGCAGCCCGGGGACAGGGCCTAACTATGGCTACACCTTC
TRBJ2-1,TRBV11-2,.,.,CASSLVGGEQFF,TGTGCCAGCAGCTTAGTTGGAGGTGAGCAGTTCTTC
TRBJ1-1,TRBV10-3,.,.,CAISESGENTEAFF,TGTGCCATCAGTGAGTCCGGGGAGAACACTGAAGCTTTCTTT
TRBJ2-5,TRBV6-5,.,TRBD2,CASSLAGGPGETQYF,TGTGCCAGCAGTTTAGCGGGGGGGCCGGGGGAGACCCAGTACTTC
TRBJ1-2,TRBV9,.,.,CASSASRPGLSYGYTF,TGTGCCAGCAGCGCCTCCCGACCAGGGCTTAGCTATGGCTACACCTTC
TRBJ1-1,TRBV9,.,.,CASTGGNTEAFF,TGTGCCAGCACCGGAGGGAACACTGAAGCTTTCTTT
TRBJ1-1,TRBV19,few,.,CASSYTREAFF,TGTGCCAGTAGCTACACCAGGGAAGCTTTCTTT
TRBJ1-5,TRBV6-5,.,TRBD1,CASSLGQGNNQPQHF,TGTGCCAGCAGTTTGGGACAGGGTAACAATCAGCCCCAGCATTTT
TRBJ1-2,TRBV5-6,few,.,CASSLTSEALGYTF,TGTGCCAGCAGCTTGACCTCGGAGGCCTTGGGCTACACCTTC
TRBJ2-5,TRBV11-1,.,TRBD1,CASSNTGVETQYF,TGTGCCAGCAGCAATACAGGGGTGGAGACCCAGTACTTC
TRBJ1-1,TRBV5-4,.,TRBD1,CASSPLGKGGQAFF,TGTGCCAGCAGCCCCTTGGGTAAAGGGGGCCAAGCTTTCTTT
TRBJ1-5,TRBV27,once,.,CASSFQGLSNQPQHF,TGTGCCAGCAGTTTTCAGGGTCTAAGCAATCAGCCCCAGCATTTT
TRBJ2-1,TRBV19,.,TRBD2,CASSYSGDYNEQFF,TGTGCCAGTAGTTACAGCGGGGACTACAATGAGCAGTTCTTC
TRBJ1-2,TRBV6-5,.,TRBD1,CASSYSQGNYGYTF,TGTGCCAGCAGTTACTCACAGGGGAACTATGGCTACACCTTC